These T cell receptor beta chains were read from a single sample in a study of shared clonotypes between healthy human individuals. This table comes from immunoSEQ multiplex PCR, and its TCRdb copy is limited to in-frame clones, with some not included. The sample lists 800,000 or so clones, just over 95% occurring once. The material sequenced was naive CD8+ T cells sorted from blood. The receptors shown here come from a man younger than 45 in good health. Both conserved end residues are part of each CDR3. D genes are given only for firm matches. Rows give clone size only sometimes, using once, few, many, or a class for an expanded clone.

J gene	D gene	V gene	clone size	CDR3 DNA	CDR3 protein
TRBJ2-1	-	TRBV19	-	TGTGCCAGTAGCCATCAGACGGGAGCCAATGAGCAGTTCTTC	CASSHQTGANEQFF
TRBJ1-2	-	TRBV6-5	-	TGTGCCAGCAGTTACCGCCGGGACGGGTATGGCTACACCTTC	CASSYRRDGYGYTF
TRBJ1-1	-	TRBV28	-	TGTGCCAGCAGGGACAGCTTGAACACTGAAGCTTTCTTT	CASRDSLNTEAFF
TRBJ2-7	TRBD2	TRBV29-1	-	TGCAGCGCTGTGCCTAGCGGGGTCTACGAGCAGTACTTC	CSAVPSGVYEQYF
TRBJ2-1	-	TRBV29-1	-	TGCAGCGTTGAAACGACAGCTTACAATGAGCAGTTCTTC	CSVETTAYNEQFF
TRBJ2-7	TRBD2	TRBV28	once	TGTGCCAGCAGACTCCCCTTGTGGCAGGGAGCGGGGGCCTACGAGCAGTACTTC	CASRLPLWQGAGAYEQYF
TRBJ2-2	-	TRBV7-9	-	TGTGCCAGCAGCCCCCCCGGACAAGTGACGAACACCGGGGAGCTGTTTTTT	CASSPPGQVTNTGELFF
TRBJ2-3	-	TRBV6-5	-	TGTGCCAGCAGCTACATCGGCGGGTCAGATACGCAGTATTTT	CASSYIGGSDTQYF
TRBJ1-4	-	TRBV7-9	few	TGTGCCAGCAGCTTAGCGGAGTCATGGGGGGAAAAACTGTTTTTT	CASSLAESWGEKLFF
TRBJ1-1	-	TRBV18	-	TGTGCCAGCTCACGTGATTCCGGACAGCCAGACACTGAAGCTTTCTTT	CASSRDSGQPDTEAFF
TRBJ1-1	-	TRBV2	-	TGTGCCAGCAGTGAATTACACACTGAAGCTTTCTTT	CASSELHTEAFF
TRBJ2-5	TRBD2	TRBV11-2	-	TGTGCCAGCAGCCCCTCGGCAGCGGGGTTACAAGAGACCCAGTACTTC	CASSPSAAGLQETQYF
TRBJ2-2	-	TRBV15	-	TGTGCCACCAGGAGTGGATGGAACACCGGGGAGCTGTTTTTT	CATRSGWNTGELFF
TRBJ1-2	TRBD1	TRBV7-9	-	TGTGCCAGCGGGCGGACAGGTCCCGGCTACACCTTC	CASGRTGPGYTF